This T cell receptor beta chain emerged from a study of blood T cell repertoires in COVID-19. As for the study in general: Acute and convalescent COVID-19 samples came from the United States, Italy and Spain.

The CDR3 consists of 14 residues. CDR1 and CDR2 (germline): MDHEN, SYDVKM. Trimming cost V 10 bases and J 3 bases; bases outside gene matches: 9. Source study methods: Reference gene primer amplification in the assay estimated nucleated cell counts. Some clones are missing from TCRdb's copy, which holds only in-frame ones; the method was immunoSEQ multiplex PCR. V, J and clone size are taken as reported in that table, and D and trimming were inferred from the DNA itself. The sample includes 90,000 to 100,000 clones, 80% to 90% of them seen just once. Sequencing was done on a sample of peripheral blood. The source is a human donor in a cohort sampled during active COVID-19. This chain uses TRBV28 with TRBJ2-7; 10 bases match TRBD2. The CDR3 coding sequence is TGTGCCACTACCGGACTAGCGGAATTCTACGAGCAGTACTTC. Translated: CATTGLAEFYEQYF.